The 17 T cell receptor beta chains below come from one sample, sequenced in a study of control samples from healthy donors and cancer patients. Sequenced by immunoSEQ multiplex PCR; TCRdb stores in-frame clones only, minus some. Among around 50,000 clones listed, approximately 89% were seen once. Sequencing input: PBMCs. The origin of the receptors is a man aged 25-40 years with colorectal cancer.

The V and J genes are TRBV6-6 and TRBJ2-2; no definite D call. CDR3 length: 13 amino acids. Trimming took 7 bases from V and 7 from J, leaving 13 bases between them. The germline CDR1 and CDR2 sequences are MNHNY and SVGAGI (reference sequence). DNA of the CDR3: TGTGCCAGCACTTCGTCGTGGGGCGGGGAGCTGTTTTTT. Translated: CASTSSWGGELFF.

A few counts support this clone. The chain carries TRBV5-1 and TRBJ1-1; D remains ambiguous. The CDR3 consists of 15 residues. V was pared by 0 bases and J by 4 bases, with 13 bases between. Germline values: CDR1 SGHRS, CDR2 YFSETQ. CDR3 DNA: TGCGCCAGCAGCTTGGGGGTCTTAAGTGTCACTGAAGCTTTCTTT. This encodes CASSLGVLSVTEAFF.

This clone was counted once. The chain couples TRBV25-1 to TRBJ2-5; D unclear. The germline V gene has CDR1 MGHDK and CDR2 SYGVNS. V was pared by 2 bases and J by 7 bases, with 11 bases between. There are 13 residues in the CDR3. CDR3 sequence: CASSEESGWTQYF. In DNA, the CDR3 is TGTGCCAGCAGTGAAGAGTCGGGTTGGACCCAGTACTTC.

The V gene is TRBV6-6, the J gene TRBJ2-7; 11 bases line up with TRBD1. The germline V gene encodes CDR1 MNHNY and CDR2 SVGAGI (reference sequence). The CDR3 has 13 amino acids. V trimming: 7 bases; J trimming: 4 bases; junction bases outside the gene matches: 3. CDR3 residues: CASTWDRGYEQYV. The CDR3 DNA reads TGTGCCAGCACCTGGGACAGGGGGTACGAGCAGTACGTC.

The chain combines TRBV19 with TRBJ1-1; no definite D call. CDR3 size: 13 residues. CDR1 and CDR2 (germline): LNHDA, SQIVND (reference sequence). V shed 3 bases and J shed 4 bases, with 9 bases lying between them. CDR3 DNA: TGTGCCAGTAGTATCCCCCGCATCACTGAAGCTTTCTTT. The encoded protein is CASSIPRITEAFF.

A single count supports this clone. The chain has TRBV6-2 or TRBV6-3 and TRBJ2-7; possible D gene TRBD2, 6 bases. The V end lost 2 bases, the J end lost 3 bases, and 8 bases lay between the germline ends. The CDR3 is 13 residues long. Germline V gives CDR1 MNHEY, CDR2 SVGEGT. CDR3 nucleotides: TGTGCCAGCAGTTACCGGGGGATCTACGAGCAGTACTTC. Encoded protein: CASSYRGIYEQYF.

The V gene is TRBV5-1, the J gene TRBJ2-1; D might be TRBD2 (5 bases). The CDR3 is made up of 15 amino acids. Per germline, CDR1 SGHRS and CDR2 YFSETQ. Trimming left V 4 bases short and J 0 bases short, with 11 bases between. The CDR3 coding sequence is TGCGCCAGCAGCAGCGAACTAGGCTCCTACAATGAGCAGTTCTTC. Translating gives CASSSELGSYNEQFF.

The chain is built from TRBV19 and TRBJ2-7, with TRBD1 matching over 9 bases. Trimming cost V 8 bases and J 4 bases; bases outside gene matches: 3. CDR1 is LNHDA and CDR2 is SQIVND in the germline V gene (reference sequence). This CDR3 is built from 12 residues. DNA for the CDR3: TGTGCCAGTCGGGACAGGGAGTACGAGCAGTACTTC. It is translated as CASRDREYEQYF. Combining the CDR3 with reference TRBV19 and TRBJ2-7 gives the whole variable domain DGGITQSPKYLFRKEGQNVTLSCEQNLNHDAMYWYRQDPGQGLRLIYYSQIVNDFQKGDIAEGYSVSREKKESFPLTVTSAQKNPTAFYLCASRDREYEQYFGPGTRLTVT.

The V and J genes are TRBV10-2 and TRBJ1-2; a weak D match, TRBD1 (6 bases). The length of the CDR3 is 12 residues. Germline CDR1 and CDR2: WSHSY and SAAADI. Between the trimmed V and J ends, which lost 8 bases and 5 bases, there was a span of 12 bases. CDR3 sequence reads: CASLRTEYGYTF. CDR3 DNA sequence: TGCGCCAGCCTCCGGACAGAGTATGGCTACACCTTC.

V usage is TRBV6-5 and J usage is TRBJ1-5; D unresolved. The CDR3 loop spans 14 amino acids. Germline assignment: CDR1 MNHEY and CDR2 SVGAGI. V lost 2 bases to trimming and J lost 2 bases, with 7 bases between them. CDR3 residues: CASSYDGGNQPQHF. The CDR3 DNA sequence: TGTGCCAGCAGTTACGATGGGGGCAATCAGCCCCAGCATTTT.

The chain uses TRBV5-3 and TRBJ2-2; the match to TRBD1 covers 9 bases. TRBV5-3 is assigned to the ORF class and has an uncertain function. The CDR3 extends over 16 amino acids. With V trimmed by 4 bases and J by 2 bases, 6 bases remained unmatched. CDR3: CARSHGQGTNTGELFF. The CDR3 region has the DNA TGTGCCAGAAGCCACGGACAGGGGACTAACACCGGGGAGCTGTTTTTT.

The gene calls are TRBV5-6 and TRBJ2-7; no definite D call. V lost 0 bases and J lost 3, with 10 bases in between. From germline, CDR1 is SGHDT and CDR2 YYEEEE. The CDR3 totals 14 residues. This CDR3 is CASSLAPVGYEQYF. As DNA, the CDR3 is TGTGCCAGCAGCTTGGCCCCGGTGGGCTACGAGCAGTACTTC.

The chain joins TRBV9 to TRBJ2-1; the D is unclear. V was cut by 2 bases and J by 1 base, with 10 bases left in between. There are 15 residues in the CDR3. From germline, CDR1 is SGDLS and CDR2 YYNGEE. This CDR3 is CASSVTVGSYNEQFF. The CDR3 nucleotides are TGTGCCAGCAGCGTCACCGTGGGGTCCTACAATGAGCAGTTCTTC.

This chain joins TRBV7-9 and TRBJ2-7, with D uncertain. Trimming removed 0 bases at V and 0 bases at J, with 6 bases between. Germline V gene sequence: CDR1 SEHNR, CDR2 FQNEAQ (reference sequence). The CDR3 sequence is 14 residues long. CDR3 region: CASSLAAVSYEQYF. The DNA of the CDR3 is TGTGCCAGCAGCTTAGCGGCGGTCTCCTACGAGCAGTACTTC.

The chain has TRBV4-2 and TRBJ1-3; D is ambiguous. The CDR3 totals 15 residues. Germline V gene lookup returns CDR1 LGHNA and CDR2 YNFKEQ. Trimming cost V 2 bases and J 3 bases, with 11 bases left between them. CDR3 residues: CASSQTEELGNTIYF. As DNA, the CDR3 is TGTGCCAGCAGCCAAACGGAGGAACTTGGAAACACCATATATTTT.

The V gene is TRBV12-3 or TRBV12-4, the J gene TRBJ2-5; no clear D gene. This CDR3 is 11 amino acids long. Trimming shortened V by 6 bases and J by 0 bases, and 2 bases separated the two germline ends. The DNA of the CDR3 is TGTGCCAGCAGCTACCAAGAGACCCAGTACTTC. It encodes CASSYQETQYF.

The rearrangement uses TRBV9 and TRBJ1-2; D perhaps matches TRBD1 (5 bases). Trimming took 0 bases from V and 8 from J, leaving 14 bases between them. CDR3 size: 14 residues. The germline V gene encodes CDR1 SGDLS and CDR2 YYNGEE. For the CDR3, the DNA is TGTGCCAGCAGCGTAGGTCCAGCCGCAGGGGGCTACACCTTC. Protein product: CASSVGPAAGGYTF.